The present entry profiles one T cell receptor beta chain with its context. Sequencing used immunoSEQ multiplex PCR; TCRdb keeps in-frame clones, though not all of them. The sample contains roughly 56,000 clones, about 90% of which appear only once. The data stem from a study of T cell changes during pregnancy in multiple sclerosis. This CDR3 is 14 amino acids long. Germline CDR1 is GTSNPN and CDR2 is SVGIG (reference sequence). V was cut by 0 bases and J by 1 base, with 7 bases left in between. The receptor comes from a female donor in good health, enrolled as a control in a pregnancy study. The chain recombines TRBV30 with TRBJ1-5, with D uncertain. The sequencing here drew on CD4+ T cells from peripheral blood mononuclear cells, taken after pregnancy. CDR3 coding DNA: TGTGCCTGGAGTGTAGGCAGGAGCAATCAGCCCCAGCATTTT. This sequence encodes CAWSVGRSNQPQHF.